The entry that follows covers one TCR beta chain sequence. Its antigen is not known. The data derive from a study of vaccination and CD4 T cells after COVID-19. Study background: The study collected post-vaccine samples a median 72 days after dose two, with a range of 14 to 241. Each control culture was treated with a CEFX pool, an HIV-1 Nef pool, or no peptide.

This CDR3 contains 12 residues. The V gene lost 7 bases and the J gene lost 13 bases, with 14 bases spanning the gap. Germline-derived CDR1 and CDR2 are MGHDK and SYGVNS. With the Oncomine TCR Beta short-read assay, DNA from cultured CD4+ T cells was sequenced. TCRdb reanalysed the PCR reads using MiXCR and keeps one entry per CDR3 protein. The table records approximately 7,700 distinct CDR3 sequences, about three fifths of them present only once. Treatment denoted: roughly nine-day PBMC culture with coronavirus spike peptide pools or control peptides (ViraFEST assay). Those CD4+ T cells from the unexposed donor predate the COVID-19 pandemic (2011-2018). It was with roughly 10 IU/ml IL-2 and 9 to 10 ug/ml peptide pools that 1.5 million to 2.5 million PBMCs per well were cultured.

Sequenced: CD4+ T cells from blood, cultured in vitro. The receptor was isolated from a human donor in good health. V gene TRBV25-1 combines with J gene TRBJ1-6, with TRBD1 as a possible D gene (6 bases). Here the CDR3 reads CASTSTGSPLHF. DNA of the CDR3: TGTGCCAGCACCAGCACAGGGTCCCCCCTCCACTTT.